This T cell receptor beta chain is from a study of human thymus T cells. Repertoires were generated with immunoSEQ multiplex PCR, while TCRdb's copy carries only in-frame clones and drops some. Among 60,000 to 75,000 clones listed, 85% to 95% were seen once. Whole-study results and caveats: Thymic and blood repertoires seemed to favor certain V and J genes. Related research found strongly overlapping thymic repertoires in unrelated individuals.

In regard to this clone: Its antigen remains unidentified.

Trimming left V 2 bases short and J 5 bases short, with 16 bases between. Germline CDR1 and CDR2: GTSNPN and SVGIG (reference sequence). The CDR3 is made up of 15 amino acids. The source of the thymus tissue was resections taken during corrective heart surgery. The donor group consisted of healthy Finnish infants who were having corrective surgery for congenital heart defects. The rearrangement joins TRBV30 to TRBJ1-5, with D unresolved. Material: thymus tissue. This TCR came from a girl less than two years old with a congenital heart defect but otherwise immunologically healthy. The CDR3 sequence is CAWSRTDGPDQPQHF. The CDR3 DNA follows: TGTGCCTGGAGTCGAACCGACGGGCCGGATCAGCCCCAGCATTTT.